This T cell receptor beta chain is from a study of blood T cell repertoires in COVID-19. Germline loops: CDR1 MNHEY, CDR2 SVGAGI. The CDR3 runs to 12 residues. Trimming shortened V by 7 bases and J by 2 bases, and 9 bases separated the two germline ends. This table comes from immunoSEQ multiplex PCR, and its TCRdb copy is limited to in-frame clones, with some not included. The data hold approximately 380,000 clones, with about 85% observed a single time. Specimen: peripheral blood. The chain uses TRBV6-5 and TRBJ2-7; D unresolved. This receptor was taken from a woman aged 18-29 years with acute or convalescent COVID-19. The CDR3 spells CASKQQPYEQYF. CDR3 nucleotide sequence: TGTGCCAGCAAACAACAGCCCTACGAGCAGTACTTC.